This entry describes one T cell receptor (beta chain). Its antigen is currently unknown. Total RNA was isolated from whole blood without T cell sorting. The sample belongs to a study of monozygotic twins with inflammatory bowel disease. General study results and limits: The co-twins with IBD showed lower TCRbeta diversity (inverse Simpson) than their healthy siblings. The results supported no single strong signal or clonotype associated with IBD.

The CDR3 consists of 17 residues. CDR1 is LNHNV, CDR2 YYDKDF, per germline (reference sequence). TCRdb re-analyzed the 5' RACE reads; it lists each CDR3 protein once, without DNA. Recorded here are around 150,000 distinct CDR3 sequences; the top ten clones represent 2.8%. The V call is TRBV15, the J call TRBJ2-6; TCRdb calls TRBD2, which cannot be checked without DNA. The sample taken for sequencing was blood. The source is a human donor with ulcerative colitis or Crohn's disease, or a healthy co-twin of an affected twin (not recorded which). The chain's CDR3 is CATSRVRTSAGANVLTF.